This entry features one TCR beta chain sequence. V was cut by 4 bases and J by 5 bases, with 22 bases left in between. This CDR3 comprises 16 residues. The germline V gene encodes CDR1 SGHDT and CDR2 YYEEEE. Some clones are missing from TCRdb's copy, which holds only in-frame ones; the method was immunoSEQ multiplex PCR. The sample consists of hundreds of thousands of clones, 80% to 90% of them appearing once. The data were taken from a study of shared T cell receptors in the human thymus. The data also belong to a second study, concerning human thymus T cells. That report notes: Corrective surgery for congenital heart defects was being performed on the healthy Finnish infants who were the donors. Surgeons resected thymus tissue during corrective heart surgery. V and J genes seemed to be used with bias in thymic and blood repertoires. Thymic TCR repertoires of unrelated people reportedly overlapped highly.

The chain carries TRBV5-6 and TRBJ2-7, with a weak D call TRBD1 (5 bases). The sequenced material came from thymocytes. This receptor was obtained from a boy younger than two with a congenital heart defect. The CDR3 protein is CASSPSDSREFDEQYF. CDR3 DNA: TGTGCCAGCAGCCCTTCCGACAGTCGAGAATTCGACGAGCAGTACTTC.